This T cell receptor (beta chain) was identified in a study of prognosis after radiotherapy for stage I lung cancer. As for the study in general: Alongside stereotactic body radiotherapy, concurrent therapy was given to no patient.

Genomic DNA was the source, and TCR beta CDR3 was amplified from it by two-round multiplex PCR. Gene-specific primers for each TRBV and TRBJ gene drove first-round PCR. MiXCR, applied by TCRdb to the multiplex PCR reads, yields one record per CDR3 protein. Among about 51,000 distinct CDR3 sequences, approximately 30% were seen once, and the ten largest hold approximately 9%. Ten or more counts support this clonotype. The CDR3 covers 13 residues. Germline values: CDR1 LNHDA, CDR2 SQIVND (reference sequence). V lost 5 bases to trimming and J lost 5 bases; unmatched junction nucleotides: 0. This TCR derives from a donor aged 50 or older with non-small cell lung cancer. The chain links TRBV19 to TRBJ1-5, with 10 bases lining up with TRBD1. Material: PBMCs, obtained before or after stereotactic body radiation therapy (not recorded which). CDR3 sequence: CASSGQGDQPQHF. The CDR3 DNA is TGTGCCAGTAGTGGACAGGGGGATCAGCCCCAGCATTTT.